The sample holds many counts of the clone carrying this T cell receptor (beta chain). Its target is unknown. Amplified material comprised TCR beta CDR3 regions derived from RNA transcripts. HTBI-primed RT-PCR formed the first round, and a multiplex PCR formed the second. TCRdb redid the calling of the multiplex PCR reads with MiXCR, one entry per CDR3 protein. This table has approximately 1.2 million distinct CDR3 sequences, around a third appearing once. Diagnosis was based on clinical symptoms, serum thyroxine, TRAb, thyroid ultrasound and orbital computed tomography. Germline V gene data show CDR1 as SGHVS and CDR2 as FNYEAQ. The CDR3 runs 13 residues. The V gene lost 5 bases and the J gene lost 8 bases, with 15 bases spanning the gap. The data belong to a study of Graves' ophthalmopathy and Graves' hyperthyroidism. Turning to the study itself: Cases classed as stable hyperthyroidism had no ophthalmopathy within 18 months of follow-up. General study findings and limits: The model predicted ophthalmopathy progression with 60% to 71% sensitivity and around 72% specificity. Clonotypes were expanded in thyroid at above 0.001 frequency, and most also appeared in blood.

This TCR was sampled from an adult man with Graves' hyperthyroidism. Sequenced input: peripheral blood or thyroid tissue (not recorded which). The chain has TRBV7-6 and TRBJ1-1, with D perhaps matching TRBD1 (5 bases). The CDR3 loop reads CASSRGGEGEAFF. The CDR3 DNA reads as TGTGCCAGCAGCAGGGGAGGGGAGGGGGAAGCTTTCTTT.